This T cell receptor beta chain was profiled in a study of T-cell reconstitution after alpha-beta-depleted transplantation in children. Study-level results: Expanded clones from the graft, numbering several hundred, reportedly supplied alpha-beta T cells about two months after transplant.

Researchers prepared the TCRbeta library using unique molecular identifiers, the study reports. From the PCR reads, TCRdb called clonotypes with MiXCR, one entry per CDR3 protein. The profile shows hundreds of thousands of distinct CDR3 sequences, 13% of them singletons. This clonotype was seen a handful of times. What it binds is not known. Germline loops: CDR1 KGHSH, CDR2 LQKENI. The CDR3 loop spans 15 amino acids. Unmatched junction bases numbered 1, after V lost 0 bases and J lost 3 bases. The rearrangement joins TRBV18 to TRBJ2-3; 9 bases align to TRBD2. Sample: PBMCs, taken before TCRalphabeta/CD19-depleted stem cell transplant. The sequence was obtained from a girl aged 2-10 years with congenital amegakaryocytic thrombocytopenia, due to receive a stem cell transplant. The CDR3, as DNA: TGTGCCAGCTCACCACCTACTAGCGGGACAGATACGCAGTATTTT. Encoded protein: CASSPPTSGTDTQYF.